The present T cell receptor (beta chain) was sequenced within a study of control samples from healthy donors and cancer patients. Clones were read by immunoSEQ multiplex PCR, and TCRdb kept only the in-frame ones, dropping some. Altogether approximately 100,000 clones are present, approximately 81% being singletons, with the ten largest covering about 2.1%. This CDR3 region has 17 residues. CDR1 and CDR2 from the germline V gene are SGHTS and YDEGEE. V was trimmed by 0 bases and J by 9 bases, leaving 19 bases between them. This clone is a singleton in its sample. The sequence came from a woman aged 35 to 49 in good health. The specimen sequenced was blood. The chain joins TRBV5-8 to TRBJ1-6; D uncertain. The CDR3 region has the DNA TGTGCCAGCAGCTTGGTACTTTGGACTTCAGGCCTTTCACCCCTCCACTTT. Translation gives CASSLVLWTSGLSPLHF.